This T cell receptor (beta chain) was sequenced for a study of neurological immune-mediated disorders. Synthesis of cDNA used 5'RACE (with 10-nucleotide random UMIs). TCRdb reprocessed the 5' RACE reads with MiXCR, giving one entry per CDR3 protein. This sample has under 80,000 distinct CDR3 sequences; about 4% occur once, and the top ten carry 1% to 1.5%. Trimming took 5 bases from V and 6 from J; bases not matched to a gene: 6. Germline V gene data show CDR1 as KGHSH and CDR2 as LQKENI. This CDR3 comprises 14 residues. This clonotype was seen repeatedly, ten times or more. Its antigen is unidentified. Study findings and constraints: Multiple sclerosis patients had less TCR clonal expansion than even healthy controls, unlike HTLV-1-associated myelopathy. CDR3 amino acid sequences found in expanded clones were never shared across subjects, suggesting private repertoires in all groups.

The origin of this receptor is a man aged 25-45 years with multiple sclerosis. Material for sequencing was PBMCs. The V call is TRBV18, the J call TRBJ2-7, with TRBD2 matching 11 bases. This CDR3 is CASSSPGTSGEQYF. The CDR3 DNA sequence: TGTGCCAGCTCATCTCCCGGGACTAGCGGCGAGCAGTACTTC.